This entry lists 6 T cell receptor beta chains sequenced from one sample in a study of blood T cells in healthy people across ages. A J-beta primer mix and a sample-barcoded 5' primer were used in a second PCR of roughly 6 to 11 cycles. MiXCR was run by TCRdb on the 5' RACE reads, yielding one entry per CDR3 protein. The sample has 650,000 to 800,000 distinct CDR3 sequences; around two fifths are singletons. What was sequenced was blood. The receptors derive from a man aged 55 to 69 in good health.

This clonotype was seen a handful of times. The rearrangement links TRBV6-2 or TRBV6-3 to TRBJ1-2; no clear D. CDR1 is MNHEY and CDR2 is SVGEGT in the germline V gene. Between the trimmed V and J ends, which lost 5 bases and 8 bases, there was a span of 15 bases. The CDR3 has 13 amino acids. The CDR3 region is CASSNSPDRGYTF. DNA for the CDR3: TGTGCCAGCAGTAACAGCCCAGATCGGGGCTACACCTTC.

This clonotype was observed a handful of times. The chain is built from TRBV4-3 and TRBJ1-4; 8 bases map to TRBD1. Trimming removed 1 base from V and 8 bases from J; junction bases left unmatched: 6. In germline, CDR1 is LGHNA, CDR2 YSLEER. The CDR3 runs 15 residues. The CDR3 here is CASSQATGAGEKLFF. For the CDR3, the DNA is TGCGCCAGCAGCCAAGCGACAGGGGCGGGCGAAAAACTGTTTTTT.

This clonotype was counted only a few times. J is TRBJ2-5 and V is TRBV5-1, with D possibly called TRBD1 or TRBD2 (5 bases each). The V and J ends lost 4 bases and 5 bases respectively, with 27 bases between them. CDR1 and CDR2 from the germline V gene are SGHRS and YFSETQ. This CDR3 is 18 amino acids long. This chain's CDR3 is CASSEEDLWQGRAETQYF. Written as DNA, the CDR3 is TGCGCCAGCAGCGAAGAGGACCTATGGCAGGGACGGGCGGAGACCCAGTACTTC.

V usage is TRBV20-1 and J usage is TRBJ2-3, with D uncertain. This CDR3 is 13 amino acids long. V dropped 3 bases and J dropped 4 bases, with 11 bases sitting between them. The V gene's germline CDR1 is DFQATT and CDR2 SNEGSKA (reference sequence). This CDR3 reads CSASTGSPDTQYF. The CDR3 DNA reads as TGCAGTGCTAGTACGGGTAGCCCAGATACGCAGTATTTT.

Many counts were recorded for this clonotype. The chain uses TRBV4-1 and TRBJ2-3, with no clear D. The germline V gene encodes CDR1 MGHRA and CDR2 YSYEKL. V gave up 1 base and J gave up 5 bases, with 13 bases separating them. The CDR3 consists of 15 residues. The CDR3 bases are TGCGCCAGCAGCCAAGTGCCCAGCGTGGGAGATACGCAGTATTTT. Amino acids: CASSQVPSVGDTQYF.

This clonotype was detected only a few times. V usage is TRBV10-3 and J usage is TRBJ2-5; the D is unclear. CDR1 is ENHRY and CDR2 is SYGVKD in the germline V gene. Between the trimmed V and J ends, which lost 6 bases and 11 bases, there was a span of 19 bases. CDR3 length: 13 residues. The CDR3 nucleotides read TGTGCCATCAGCGACGAAGAACTTCTTGGGCAGTACTTC. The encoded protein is CAISDEELLGQYF.